This T cell receptor (beta chain) was captured in a study of a mutant IDH1 vaccine in newly diagnosed glioma. Study-wide context: Investigators started vaccination 4-6 weeks after radiotherapy alone, or with temozolomide cycles.

The CDR3 contains 15 residues. V lost 5 bases to trimming and J lost 4 bases; unmatched junction nucleotides: 7. Germline V gene sequence: CDR1 PRHDT, CDR2 FYEKMQ (reference sequence). Profiled with immunoSEQ multiplex PCR; TCRdb holds only in-frame clones, not every one. The sample yields approximately 37,000 clones, roughly 82% seen once. Time point specified: week 47, end of study. It was 300 ug of mutant IDH1 20-mer peptide that made up each vaccine dose, given with topical imiquimod. About this clone itself: Its antigen is not known.

This sequence originates from a man in his late teens or twenties with glioma. Some clones in this sample may be carry-over from other donors' samples. The J gene is TRBJ2-7, the V gene TRBV13; 11 positions match TRBD2. The source material was PBMCs, sampled from a glioma patient whose treatment included an IDH1 peptide vaccine. The CDR3 DNA reads TGTGCCAGCAGCCCCGCTAGCGGGGGGTTGTACGAGCAGTACTTC. Protein product: CASSPASGGLYEQYF.